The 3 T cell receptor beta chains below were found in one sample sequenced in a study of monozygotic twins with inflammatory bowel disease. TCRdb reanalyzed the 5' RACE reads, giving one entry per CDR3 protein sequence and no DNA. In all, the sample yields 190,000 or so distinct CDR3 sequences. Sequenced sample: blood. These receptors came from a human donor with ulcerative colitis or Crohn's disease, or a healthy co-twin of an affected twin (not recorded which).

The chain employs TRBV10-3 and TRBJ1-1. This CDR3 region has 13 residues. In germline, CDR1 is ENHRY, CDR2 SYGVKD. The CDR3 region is CAISGDTGTEAFF.

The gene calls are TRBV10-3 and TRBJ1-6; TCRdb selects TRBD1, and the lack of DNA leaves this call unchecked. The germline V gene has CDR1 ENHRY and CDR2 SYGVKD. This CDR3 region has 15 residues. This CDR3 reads CAISDGQGADSPLHF.

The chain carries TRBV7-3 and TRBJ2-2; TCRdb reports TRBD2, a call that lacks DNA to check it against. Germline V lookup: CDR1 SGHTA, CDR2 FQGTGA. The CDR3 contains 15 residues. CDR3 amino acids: CASSLTSGNTGELFF.